The 17 T cell receptor beta chains listed next were all sequenced from one sample in a study of CD8+ T cells in alopecia areata. RNA was isolated and reverse transcribed to cDNA, the sequencing template. Assay: immunoSEQ multiplex PCR; the TCRdb copy retains only in-frame clones and omits some. The sample comprises more than 150,000 clones, about 60% of which are singletons, and roughly an eighth rests with the top ten. Indicated treatment: oral pan-JAK inhibitor, 5-10 mg twice daily. Sequencing was performed on CD8+ T cells sorted from blood, taken at week 24, from a patient treated with tofacitinib. The receptors here all came from a human donor with alopecia areata.

This chain joins TRBV5-6 and TRBJ2-3, with a weak D call TRBD1 (6 bases). Trimming stripped 4 bases from V and 5 bases from J, with 17 bases between. The CDR3 is 15 amino acids. Germline CDR1 reads SGHDT; CDR2 reads YYEEEE. This CDR3 reads CASSLDGGVRDTQYF. The CDR3 coding sequence is TGTGCCAGCAGCCTCGATGGGGGCGTGAGAGATACGCAGTATTTT.

As to this clone: This specimen includes other DNA sequences encoding the same CDR3. The J gene is TRBJ1-1, the V gene TRBV5-6; D remains unclear. CDR1 SGHDT and CDR2 YYEEEE come from the germline V gene. The CDR3 covers 14 residues. The V gene lost 2 bases and the J gene lost 1 base, with 9 bases spanning the gap. The CDR3 region has the DNA TGTGCCAGCAGCTTCGGCAGACCGAACACTGAAGCTTTCTTT. Protein: CASSFGRPNTEAFF.

This clone was seen a few times. The chain employs TRBV29-1 and TRBJ1-2, with D possibly TRBD1 on 6 matching bases. The length of the CDR3 is 16 residues. CDR1 SQVTM and CDR2 ANQGSEA come from the germline V gene. Trimming took 6 bases from V and 0 from J, leaving 20 bases between them. In DNA form, the CDR3 reads TGCAGCGTCCTGGACAGAAGACATCAGCCTAACTATGGCTACACCTTC. Amino acid sequence: CSVLDRRHQPNYGYTF.

This clone was picked up a small number of times. The CDR3, as DNA: TGTGCCAGCAGCTCAGAGACAGGGGCGAACACTGAAGCTTTCTTT. It translates to CASSSETGANTEAFF. V usage is TRBV7-9 and J usage is TRBJ1-1; 8 bases map to TRBD1. Germline CDR1 and CDR2: SEHNR and FQNEAQ (reference sequence). After removal of 4 bases from V and 1 base from J, the junction contained 5 bases not matched to a gene. The CDR3 spans 15 residues.

V gene TRBV15 combines with J gene TRBJ2-3; the D gene is possibly TRBD1 (5 bases). The V and J ends lost 5 bases and 2 bases respectively, with 20 bases between them. Germline CDR1 and CDR2: LNHNV and YYDKDF (reference sequence). The CDR3 loop spans 17 amino acids. CDR3 residues: CATSGPLNPGYTDTQYF. The CDR3 nucleotides read TGTGCCACCAGCGGACCCCTGAATCCAGGGTACACAGATACGCAGTATTTT.

The genes are TRBV5-1 and TRBJ2-2, with TRBD1 matching 7 bases. The trim removed 2 bases at V and 1 base at J, leaving 2 bases unmatched. The CDR3 has 15 residues. CDR1 is SGHRS, CDR2 YFSETQ, per germline. The chain's CDR3 is CASSFRDRNTGELFF. The CDR3 coding sequence is TGCGCCAGCAGCTTCCGGGACAGGAACACCGGGGAGCTGTTTTTT.

The chain links TRBV30 to TRBJ1-2; D call uncertain. V lost 4 bases and J 1 base, leaving 13 bases between the germline ends. The CDR3 totals 14 residues. Germline CDR1 and CDR2: GTSNPN and SVGIG (reference sequence). In DNA, the CDR3 is TGTGCCTGGAAGGGCACGCCTAATAACTATGGCTACACCTTC. It encodes CAWKGTPNNYGYTF. The entire variable domain, with the rest obtained from reference TRBV30 and TRBJ1-2, is as follows: SQTIHQWPATLVQPVGSPLSLECTVEGTSNPNLYWYRQAAGRGLQLLFYSVGIGQISSEVPQNLSASRPQDRQFILSSKKLLLSDSGFYLCAWKGTPNNYGYTFGSGTRLTVV.

This sequence joins TRBV9 and TRBJ1-2; 8 bases fit TRBD1. Germline CDR1 and CDR2: SGDLS and YYNGEE. Germline trimming cut 4 bases from V and 7 bases from J; bases unmatched to any gene: 9. The CDR3 loop spans 14 amino acids. CDR3 DNA sequence: TGTGCCAGCAGCCCCGGACAGGGTTTCTCTGGCTACACCTTC. Its protein is CASSPGQGFSGYTF.

The chain recombines TRBV2 with TRBJ1-1, with no clear D. Per germline, CDR1 SNHLY and CDR2 FYNNEI. Trimming pared 8 bases from V and 6 bases from J, leaving 16 bases between. This CDR3 has 13 residues. The chain's CDR3 is CASSRSGDPEAFF. The CDR3 region has the DNA TGTGCCAGCTCCCGGTCGGGTGATCCTGAAGCTTTCTTT.

This clone turned up a few times. This chain joins TRBV2 and TRBJ2-3; D unclear. Deletions cut 7 bases from V and 2 bases from J, with 10 bases between. Germline-derived CDR1 and CDR2 are SNHLY and FYNNEI. This CDR3 comprises 13 residues. The CDR3 DNA follows: TGTGCCAGCAACCAACCTAACACAGATACGCAGTATTTT. It codes for CASNQPNTDTQYF.

The V and J genes are TRBV10-3 and TRBJ2-1, with 11 positions matching TRBD1. V shed 4 bases, J shed 7 bases, and the junction held 9 bases outside the gene matches. The germline CDR1 and CDR2 sequences are ENHRY and SYGVKD. This CDR3 has 16 residues. CDR3 residues: CAISAGQGEVKNEQFF. CDR3 in DNA: TGTGCCATCAGTGCGGGACAGGGGGAGGTCAAGAATGAGCAGTTCTTC.

The sample holds a few counts of this clone. The rearrangement links TRBV29-1 to TRBJ2-3; the D gene is possibly TRBD1 (5 bases). The germline CDR1 and CDR2 sequences are SQVTM and ANQGSEA. Trimming shortened V by 6 bases and J by 3 bases, and 13 bases separated the two germline ends. The CDR3 is made up of 13 amino acids. The DNA for the CDR3 is TGCAGCGTCTACCAGGGTTCAACAGATACGCAGTATTTT. This translates into CSVYQGSTDTQYF.

This rearrangement joins TRBV20-1 to TRBJ1-1; no definite D call. Deletions cut 4 bases from V and 5 bases from J, with 8 bases between. CDR3 length equals 11 residues. CDR1 is DFQATT, CDR2 SNEGSKA, per germline (reference sequence). The CDR3 spells CSATEMTEAFF. DNA for the CDR3: TGCAGTGCTACGGAAATGACTGAAGCTTTCTTT.

The chain uses TRBV7-6 and TRBJ1-5; D uncertain. This CDR3 region has 13 residues. From germline, CDR1 is SGHVS and CDR2 FNYEAQ. V lost 0 bases and J lost 4, with 4 bases in between. This chain's CDR3 is CASSLAVNQPQHF. In DNA form, the CDR3 reads TGTGCCAGCAGCTTAGCTGTTAATCAGCCCCAGCATTTT.

In nucleotides, the CDR3 is TGTGCCAGCAGCCAAGGACAGGGTGGGTTAGAGACCCAGTACTTC. Translated: CASSQGQGGLETQYF. The rearrangement links TRBV4-2 to TRBJ2-5; 7 bases agree with TRBD1. The V segment lost 1 base and the J segment 4 bases; nucleotides outside the gene matches: 6. The germline V gene has CDR1 LGHNA and CDR2 YNFKEQ. This CDR3 is 15 amino acids long.

This chain links TRBV29-1 with TRBJ2-7; tentatively, D is TRBD1 (6 bases). The germline gives CDR1 SQVTM, CDR2 ANQGSEA. V gave up 7 bases and J gave up 3 bases, with 19 bases separating them. This CDR3 has 14 residues. CDR3 region: CSAQTGKNFYEQYF. CDR3 in DNA: TGCAGCGCTCAGACAGGAAAGAATTTCTACGAGCAGTACTTC.

V and J are TRBV30 and TRBJ1-6; D not certain. The CDR3 extends over 16 amino acids. CDR1 is GTSNPN and CDR2 is SVGIG in the germline V gene (reference sequence). With 2 bases removed from V and 1 base from J, the gap between germline ends came to 12 bases. The CDR3 sequence is CAWSPRWESYNSPLHF. The CDR3, as DNA: TGTGCCTGGAGTCCCAGATGGGAATCCTATAATTCACCCCTCCACTTT.